This record looks at one T cell receptor beta chain sequence and its context. After removal of 7 bases from V and 8 bases from J, the junction contained 12 bases not matched to a gene. CDR1 and CDR2 (germline): LNHDA, SQIVND (reference sequence). The CDR3 totals 15 residues. The data derive from a study of blood T cell repertoires in COVID-19. The repertoire was sequenced with immunoSEQ multiplex PCR; TCRdb's copy has only in-frame clones and lacks some. The profile shows some 390,000 clones, 70% to 90% of them singletons. Sequenced: peripheral blood. This rearrangement joins TRBV19 to TRBJ2-1, with 9 bases identical to TRBD1. This receptor was identified in a woman aged 40 to 49 with COVID-19, enrolled during active disease. The CDR3 region has the DNA TGTGCCAGTAACCAACCGGGACAGGGTGGGTATGAGCAGTTCTTC. The encoded protein is CASNQPGQGGYEQFF.